The clone carrying this T cell receptor beta chain was counted a few times. The table came from immunoSEQ multiplex PCR; TCRdb's copy has only in-frame clones and leaves some out. The table lists approximately 530,000 clones, around nine tenths of them singletons. The entry originates in a study of blood T cell repertoires in COVID-19. Study as a whole: Samples taken during acute and convalescent COVID-19 were collected in the United States, Italy and Spain.

Seattle participants joined during active infection and were tracked over time. The germline V and J ends were trimmed by 10 bases and 4 bases, with 16 bases remaining between them. The CDR3 length is 13 residues. From germline, CDR1 is SNHLY and CDR2 FYNNEI. The receptor's source is a woman in her fifties or sixties with COVID-19, enrolled during active disease. This chain connects TRBV2 to TRBJ1-1; D may be TRBD1 (6 bases). Specimen: peripheral blood. In nucleotides, the CDR3 is TGTGCCACGCAGGGACAAACGGGCACTGAAGCTTTCTTT. It yields the protein CATQGQTGTEAFF.